This T cell receptor (beta chain) derives from a study of spatial heterogeneity in lung cancer (dated by TCRdb to the late 2010s). Context from the whole study: Beta-chain transcripts were consistently detected in greater numbers than alpha-chain transcripts, which likely reflected higher beta-chain transcript abundance. TCR repertoire features were related to nonsynonymous mutation counts determined by whole-exome sequencing of tumor tissue. In tumor regions, TCR transcript counts showed a strong correlation with a T cell transcriptional module score from matched bulk RNA-seq. At surgery, both alpha and beta chains were TCR-sequenced in 200 to 250 tumor regions, fewer than 65 matched nontumor lung samples and a few dozen PBMC samples. In the raw uncorrected reads, each unique combination of TCR and UMI appeared on average more than ten times. The study quantitatively compared TCR alpha and beta repertoires across multiple tumor regions, matched nontumor lung and blood in non-small cell lung cancer. What the study reported, not specific to this receptor: A correlation was observed between the number of expanded intratumoral alpha and beta TCRs and the tumor nonsynonymous mutation count. Additional single-cell paired TCR alpha and beta sequencing was considered necessary to confirm, at a functional level, the hypothesis that regional TCRs recognize regional mutations. The count of ubiquitous expanded TCRs correlated with the count of ubiquitous nonsynonymous mutations, and the count of regional expanded TCRs correlated with the count of regional nonsynonymous mutations. TCR-seq coverage of tumor T cells was estimated to be only roughly 7.3% for alpha chains and about 13% for beta chains.

Sample time point, as interpreted from the label and publication: sample taken at primary tumor resection. The donors were some 76 patients from the lung TRACERx cohort who had early-stage, untreated non-small cell lung cancer. TCR sequencing used whole RNA extracted from tumor and nontumor lung tissue, or from cryopreserved PBMC samples, without cell sorting. A patient was chosen for TCR sequencing only when enough RNA was available from at least two tumor regions. Before selection, tumor and adjacent nontumor lung specimens were reviewed by a lung pathologist. On this clonotype: The target of this receptor is not known. No clone much larger than this one lies a single base away; base qualities are absent.

The method was 5' RACE. The sequencer was a NextSeq 500. In the TCR library protocol, a unique molecular identifier was attached to each TCR cDNA molecule so that PCR and sequencing errors could be corrected. The study's processing was this. TCR identification, UMI-based error correction and CDR3 extraction were all carried out with Decombinator tools. Expanded TCRs were defined as those above a frequency of 2 per 1,000, corresponding to the top 1% of the tumor frequency distribution. Expanded tumor TCRs were classed as regional if statistically deemed absent (corrected P<0.05) from at least one tumor region, otherwise ubiquitous. Renyi diversity was computed with the R vegan package after each repertoire had been subsampled 100 times to 5,000 TCRs. To build CDR3 similarity networks, amino acid triplet string-kernel similarity was used, and CDR3s were connected when their pairwise similarity was above 0.82. TCRdb passed the public sequencing reads through fastp at Q25 and MiXCR, retaining productive beta sequences. Records with the same CDR3 protein are collapsed into one entry carrying the most frequent genes and DNA. These V and J calls rely on TCRdb rather than the paper's analysis. Within this sample are approximately 1,200 distinct CDR3 sequences, with more than 25% of them counted one time only. The leading ten clones occupy 20% to 25% of the sample.

The V end loses 2 bases and the J end loses 2 bases, and a stretch of 7 bases separates them. Via the germline V gene (reference sequence), CDR1 is SGHNT and CDR2 YYREEE. Inclusive of the bounding cysteine and phenylalanine, the CDR3 is 13 residues long. Of the read, only the CDR3 DNA is kept; its 39 bases are in frame from base 1. The sequence links TRBV5-4 to TRBJ1-2; too little of a D gene remains to name it. Sample: lung tumor tissue, taken at surgery. This TCR came from a male donor with early-stage non-small cell lung cancer. CDR3 loop: CASSLQRNYGYTF. The DNA is TGTGCCAGCAGCTTACAACGGAACTATGGCTACACCTTC.